A single sample is the source of the 27 T cell receptor beta chains below, sequenced in a study of shared clonotypes between healthy human individuals. Sequenced by immunoSEQ multiplex PCR; TCRdb stores in-frame clones only, minus some. The sample has about 2 million clones; approximately 94% are singletons. Only CD45RO-negative cells positively selected for CCR7 counted as naive CD8 cells, so terminally differentiated effector memory CD45RA+ cells were excluded. Sequences were obtained from naive CD8+ T cells sorted from blood. Every receptor here comes from a man aged 18 to 29 in good health.

The chain combines TRBV6-1 with TRBJ2-7; 8 bases are a match to TRBD1. The CDR3 loop spans 13 amino acids. From germline, CDR1 is MNHNS and CDR2 SASEGT. The V gene end was trimmed by 7 bases and the J gene end by 8 bases; junction bases not matched to a gene: 10. CDR3 sequence: CASTGTGSGKQYF. CDR3 DNA: TGTGCCAGCACGGGGACAGGCTCAGGCAAGCAGTACTTC.

This sequence joins TRBV15 and TRBJ2-7, with TRBD1 as a possible D gene (6 bases). CDR1 is LNHNV, CDR2 YYDKDF, per germline (reference sequence). The CDR3 is 13 residues long. Trimming cost V 5 bases and J 5 bases, with 13 bases left between them. The CDR3 reads CATSLGRGNEQYF. CDR3 in DNA: TGTGCCACCAGCCTTGGAAGGGGGAACGAGCAGTACTTC.

The rearrangement links TRBV6-5 to TRBJ2-7; the D is unclear. Trimming removed 5 bases from V and 1 base from J, with 9 bases in between. Germline CDR1 reads MNHEY; CDR2 reads SVGAGI. The CDR3 is 13 residues long. CDR3 nucleotides: TGTGCCAGCAGTCCGGACGGATCCTACGAGCAGTACTTC. The encoded protein is CASSPDGSYEQYF.

V and J are TRBV25-1 and TRBJ2-7, with 10 bases lining up with TRBD1. V lost 5 bases, J lost 4 bases, and 8 bases stayed unmatched. The CDR3 consists of 15 residues. Germline V gene sequence: CDR1 MGHDK, CDR2 SYGVNS. DNA for the CDR3: TGTGCCAGCAGTCCCTCCGGGACAGGGGCTTACGAGCAGTACTTC. Translation gives CASSPSGTGAYEQYF.

The chain uses TRBV5-6 and TRBJ1-2, with TRBD1 matching over 8 bases. The CDR3 covers 14 residues. The germline V gene has CDR1 SGHDT and CDR2 YYEEEE. V shed 0 bases, J shed 8 bases, and the junction held 6 bases outside the gene matches. CDR3 nucleotide sequence: TGTGCCAGCAGCTTGGTGGAAACAGGGGGAGGCTACACCTTC. This codes for CASSLVETGGGYTF. The variable domain in full, with the rest retrieved from reference TRBV5-6 and TRBJ1-2, is DAGVTQSPTHLIKTRGQQVTLRCSPKSGHDTVSWYQQALGQGPQFIFQYYEEEERQRGNFPDRFSGHQFPNYSSELNVNALLLGDSALYLCASSLVETGGGYTFGSGTRLTVV.

The rearrangement links TRBV7-6 to TRBJ2-7; D gene uncertain. Germline CDR1 is SGHVS and CDR2 is FNYEAQ. V was shortened by 1 base and J by 5 bases, with 6 bases between the two germline ends. This CDR3 is built from 12 residues. The CDR3 DNA follows: TGTGCCAGCAGCTTAGATCGAAACGAGCAGTACTTC. Amino acid sequence: CASSLDRNEQYF.

The chain employs TRBV6-5 and TRBJ2-7; 7 bases align to TRBD2. This CDR3 region has 14 residues. V dropped 2 bases and J dropped 2; count of bases not matched to a gene: 3. The V gene's germline CDR1 is MNHEY and CDR2 SVGAGI. DNA of the CDR3: TGTGCCAGCAGTTACGTGCTAGCGGCCTACGAGCAGTACTTC. As protein: CASSYVLAAYEQYF.

This clone was seen only once. The chain joins TRBV19 to TRBJ2-7; D is perhaps TRBD2 (5 bases). The CDR3 covers 13 residues. Deletions cut 5 bases from V and 2 bases from J, with 10 bases between. Per the germline V gene, CDR1 is LNHDA and CDR2 is SQIVND (reference sequence). CDR3: CASSSGSTYEQYF. The DNA for the CDR3 is TGTGCCAGTAGTTCGGGGTCTACCTACGAGCAGTACTTC.

V gene TRBV7-3 combines with J gene TRBJ2-2; 7 nucleotides agree with TRBD1. V was pared by 3 bases and J by 3 bases, with 1 base of the junction left unmatched. Germline V gives CDR1 SGHTA, CDR2 FQGTGA. The CDR3 is 14 amino acids. CDR3 bases: TGTGCCAGCAGCTTGACAGGGTACACCGGGGAGCTGTTTTTT. Its translation is CASSLTGYTGELFF.

The chain combines TRBV10-1 with TRBJ2-1, with unresolved D. The CDR3 extends over 12 amino acids. The ends were cut back, 6 bases at V and 5 bases at J, with 8 bases in the middle. CDR1 and CDR2 (germline): WNHNN, SYGVQD (reference sequence). The CDR3 nucleotides read TGCGCCAGCAGAAGACGGGACAATGAGCAGTTCTTC. This encodes CASRRRDNEQFF.

This chain connects TRBV10-2 to TRBJ2-5; TRBD2 matches at 8 bases. CDR1 WSHSY and CDR2 SAAADI come from the germline V gene. The CDR3 is 14 amino acids. J lost 2 bases, V lost 4 bases, and 3 bases had no gene match. The chain's CDR3 is CASSGSGGQETQYF. The CDR3 coding sequence is TGCGCCAGCAGTGGCAGCGGGGGTCAAGAGACCCAGTACTTC.

V usage is TRBV6-5 and J usage is TRBJ1-5; tentatively, D is TRBD1 (5 bases). Trimming removed 4 bases from V and 4 bases from J, with 11 bases in between. The CDR3 extends over 14 amino acids. CDR1 MNHEY and CDR2 SVGAGI come from the germline V gene. The DNA of the CDR3 is TGTGCCAGCAGTTCCGTGAGGGGAAATCAGCCCCAGCATTTT. Translation gives CASSSVRGNQPQHF.

This sequence joins TRBV2 and TRBJ2-7; no clear D. Looked up from germline, CDR1 is SNHLY and CDR2 is FYNNEI. The CDR3 consists of 12 residues. V lost 7 bases and J 7 bases, leaving 14 bases between the germline ends. The CDR3 reads CASKTDAWEQYF. The CDR3 DNA is TGTGCCAGCAAGACTGACGCCTGGGAGCAGTACTTC.

The chain couples TRBV11-1 to TRBJ1-3; no reliable D call. The germline V gene encodes CDR1 SGHAT and CDR2 FQDESV (reference sequence). The V end lost 2 bases, the J end lost 0 bases, and 8 bases lay between the germline ends. The CDR3 runs to 15 residues. In DNA form, the CDR3 reads TGTGCCAGCAGCTTAACGGACTCCTCTGGAAACACCATATATTTT. Translated: CASSLTDSSGNTIYF.

This chain joins TRBV19 and TRBJ2-2; the D is unclear. This CDR3 comprises 14 residues. Trimming took 11 bases from V and 0 from J, leaving 13 bases between them. CDR1 is LNHDA, CDR2 SQIVND, per germline (reference sequence). CDR3 protein: CASTLSANTGELFF. The CDR3 nucleotides are TGTGCCTCAACACTCAGCGCGAACACCGGGGAGCTGTTTTTT.

The genes are TRBV6-5 and TRBJ2-7, with 7 bases that match TRBD2. The CDR3 totals 14 residues. V lost 11 bases and J lost 5; bases outside the gene matches: 15. Germline V gives CDR1 MNHEY, CDR2 SVGAGI. CDR3 in DNA: TGTGCCGCGGGTCCCGAGCGGGATCGGGACGAGCAGTACTTC. It yields the protein CAAGPERDRDEQYF.

This clone came up once. The chain links TRBV7-2 to TRBJ2-7; D is unclear. Germline CDR1 SGHTA, CDR2 FQGNSA. V was clipped by 1 base and J by 5 bases, with 6 bases between them. The CDR3 spans 12 residues. CDR3 sequence reads: CASSLVSNEQYF. As DNA, the CDR3 is TGTGCCAGCAGCTTAGTGAGCAACGAGCAGTACTTC.

This chain uses TRBV27 with TRBJ2-7; D is ambiguous. The CDR3 has 13 residues. CDR1 is MNHEY, CDR2 SMNVEV, per germline (reference sequence). V lost 4 bases and J lost 2, with 9 bases in between. Here the CDR3 reads CASSWDGAYEQYF. In DNA, the CDR3 is TGTGCCAGCAGTTGGGATGGGGCCTACGAGCAGTACTTC.

This chain connects TRBV28 to TRBJ1-1; weak D call: TRBD1 (5 bases). Germline CDR1 and CDR2: MDHEN and SYDVKM. The CDR3 is made up of 13 amino acids. Trimming left V 1 base short and J 8 bases short, with 11 bases between. In DNA form, the CDR3 reads TGTGCCAGCAGTTTATATCTGGAGGGGGAAGCTTTCTTT. Translated, it gives CASSLYLEGEAFF.

The J gene is TRBJ2-3, the V gene TRBV4-3, with D perhaps TRBD1 (6 bases). Trimming shortened V by 4 bases and J by 4 bases, and 12 bases separated the two germline ends. Germline V gene lookup returns CDR1 LGHNA and CDR2 YSLEER. The CDR3 spans 14 residues. CDR3 bases: TGCGCCAGCAGCCCCAGGGGTGGGGCAGATACGCAGTATTTT. Translating it yields CASSPRGGADTQYF.

The V and J genes are TRBV5-4 and TRBJ2-7; D is possibly TRBD1 (6 bases). Germline CDR1 is SGHNT and CDR2 is YYREEE (reference sequence). V lost 4 bases and J lost 5, with 16 bases in between. This CDR3 is 14 amino acids long. CDR3 sequence: CASSHLQGGDEQYF. Written as DNA, the CDR3 is TGTGCCAGCAGCCACCTACAGGGTGGGGACGAGCAGTACTTC.

This clone occurred a few times. The chain uses TRBV11-2 and TRBJ1-3, with no clear D. This CDR3 spans 12 amino acids. V was trimmed by 4 bases and J by 6 bases, leaving 7 bases between them. The germline CDR1 and CDR2 sequences are SGHAT and FQNNGV. CDR3 residues: CASSSRLNTIYF. DNA for the CDR3: TGTGCCAGCAGCTCACGTCTAAACACCATATATTTT.

Concerning this clone itself: The sample has other DNA sequences that encode this CDR3 too. The V gene is TRBV9, the J gene TRBJ2-2; unclear D gene. This CDR3 comprises 12 residues. Germline V gene lookup returns CDR1 SGDLS and CDR2 YYNGEE. V was shortened by 4 bases and J by 0 bases, with 1 base between the two germline ends. CDR3 sequence (DNA): TGTGCCAGCAGCACGAACACCGGGGAGCTGTTTTTT. Protein product: CASSTNTGELFF.

The gene calls are TRBV7-9 and TRBJ2-1, with 7 bases fitting TRBD1. CDR1 is SEHNR and CDR2 is FQNEAQ in the germline V gene (reference sequence). V trimming: 5 bases; J trimming: 15 bases; junction bases outside the gene matches: 7. This CDR3 contains 11 residues. CDR3 in DNA: TGTGCCAGCAGCCTAGACAGGGAACCGTTCTTC. Protein: CASSLDREPFF.

The genes are TRBV25-1 and TRBJ1-6; D is undetermined. The CDR3 length is 14 residues. Germline V gene lookup returns CDR1 MGHDK and CDR2 SYGVNS. Trimming left V 6 bases short and J 5 bases short, with 11 bases between. In nucleotides, the CDR3 is TGTGCCAGCAGATCCTACTCAGATAATTCACCCCTCCACTTT. Translation: CASRSYSDNSPLHF.

This clone occurred a few times. In the same sample, other DNA sequences code for this CDR3. The V gene is TRBV5-4, the J gene TRBJ2-2, with no clear D. The V and J ends lost 0 bases and 1 base respectively, with 4 bases between them. Germline CDR1 and CDR2: SGHNT and YYREEE (reference sequence). The CDR3 has 14 residues. In DNA form, the CDR3 reads TGTGCCAGCAGCTTGGGGGGGAACACCGGGGAGCTGTTTTTT. It translates to CASSLGGNTGELFF.

The gene calls are TRBV29-1 and TRBJ1-4; D remains unclear. The CDR3 loop spans 14 amino acids. Trimming removed 4 bases at V and 7 bases at J, with 16 bases between. Germline CDR1 and CDR2: SQVTM and ANQGSEA. CDR3 sequence (DNA): TGCAGCGTTGTCACCGCGCTAATTTCTGAAAAACTGTTTTTT. It is translated as CSVVTALISEKLFF.